Listed below are T cell receptor beta chains from one sample, sequenced in a study of early T cells in non-severe SARS-CoV-2 infection. Each CDR3 protein gets one entry after TCRdb re-called the 5' RACE reads with MiXCR. This sample has tens of thousands of distinct CDR3 sequences; 9.5% to 15% occur once, and the top ten carry about 1.6%. Sequenced material: whole blood. Receptors originate from an adult who was a healthcare worker with PCR-confirmed SARS-CoV-2 infection or an uninfected control (not recorded which). The CDR3 runs from the conserved cysteine through the conserved F or W. A D gene is named only where the DNA matches it firmly. A row's size may be missing; if present it is once, few, many or a size class.

d_call	v_call	clone_size	j_call	cdr3_aa	cdr3_nt
TRBD1	TRBV4-2	-	TRBJ2-3	CASSQEGAQGGDTQYF	TGTGCCAGCAGCCAAGAAGGGGCACAGGGGGGAGATACGCAGTATTTT
-	TRBV7-9	few	TRBJ1-5	CASSPGMGQPQHF	TGTGCCAGCAGCCCAGGGATGGGTCAGCCCCAGCATTTT
TRBD1	TRBV18	few	TRBJ1-1	CASSRTGTGGGGNTEAFF	TGTGCCAGCTCACGTACCGGGACAGGGGGCGGTGGGAACACTGAAGCTTTCTTT
-	TRBV11-2	-	TRBJ2-1	CASINVKGYNEQFF	TGTGCCAGCATCAATGTTAAGGGCTACAATGAGCAGTTCTTC
TRBD1	TRBV2	many	TRBJ1-4	CASSEIQQGDEKLFF	TGTGCCAGCAGTGAAATTCAACAGGGGGATGAAAAACTGTTTTTT
-	TRBV29-1	few	TRBJ1-1	CSAGDTEAFF	TGCAGCGCCGGGGACACTGAAGCTTTCTTT
-	TRBV29-1	few	TRBJ2-3	CSVGNLIAADTQYF	TGCAGCGTTGGAAATTTGATAGCCGCAGATACGCAGTATTTT
-	TRBV20-1	many	TRBJ1-1	CSAGGLAEAFF	TGCAGTGCCGGGGGGCTCGCTGAAGCTTTCTTT
TRBD1	TRBV4-3	-	TRBJ2-7	CASSQEGTASKYF	TGCGCCAGCAGCCAAGAGGGGACAGCCAGCAAGTACTTC
-	TRBV11-2	-	TRBJ1-6	CASRTWGGSNSPLHF	TGTGCCAGCAGAACCTGGGGCGGTTCGAATTCACCCCTCCACTTT
-	TRBV29-1	-	TRBJ2-2	CSVEEVGELFF	TGCAGCGTTGAGGAGGTCGGGGAGCTGTTTTTT
TRBD2	TRBV18	-	TRBJ2-1	CASSPSPGLAGGPGNEQFF	TGTGCCAGCTCACCGTCACCGGGACTAGCGGGGGGGCCGGGGAATGAGCAGTTCTTC
-	TRBV6-5	-	TRBJ2-4	CASSDRGGFGNIQYF	TGTGCCAGCAGTGACAGGGGAGGGTTTGGAAACATTCAGTACTTC
-	TRBV18	few	TRBJ2-3	CASSSAGVTQYF	TGTGCCAGCTCATCAGCAGGCGTTACGCAGTATTTT
-	TRBV10-1	many	TRBJ2-2	CASSPGTGELFF	TGCGCCAGCAGCCCCGGCACCGGGGAGCTGTTTTTT
-	TRBV11-2	many	TRBJ2-2	CASTLSGGYTGELFF	TGTGCCAGCACCCTGTCGGGGGGCTACACCGGGGAGCTGTTTTTT
-	TRBV29-1	many	TRBJ1-5	CSVAGSSNQPQHF	TGCAGCGTTGCGGGATCTAGCAATCAGCCCCAGCATTTT
TRBD2	TRBV10-1	many	TRBJ2-1	CASSDWRGKNEQFF	TGCGCCAGCAGTGACTGGCGGGGGAAAAATGAGCAGTTCTTC
-	TRBV20-1	few	TRBJ2-7	CSARARGQGGFYEQYF	TGCAGTGCTAGAGCGCGGGGGCAGGGAGGTTTCTACGAGCAGTACTTC
-	TRBV18	few	TRBJ2-7	CASSPRGPPYEQYF	TGTGCCAGCTCACCACGGGGGCCGCCCTACGAGCAGTACTTC
TRBD1	TRBV7-9	many	TRBJ2-6	CASSPQGQGTGANVLTF	TGTGCCAGCAGCCCCCAAGGACAGGGAACTGGGGCCAACGTCCTGACTTTC
-	TRBV6-6	-	TRBJ1-3	CASSYSGLFSGNTIYF	TGTGCCAGCAGTTACTCCGGCCTCTTCTCTGGAAACACCATATATTTT
-	TRBV30	few	TRBJ2-7	CAWSVPGDAYEQYF	TGTGCCTGGAGTGTACCGGGGGATGCCTACGAGCAGTACTTC
-	TRBV6-2/TRBV6-3	few	TRBJ1-6	CASKGGLSYNSPLHF	TGTGCCAGCAAAGGGGGACTCTCCTATAATTCACCCCTCCACTTT
TRBD2	TRBV14	-	TRBJ2-1	CASSQLAGSSYNEQFF	TGTGCCAGCAGCCAACTAGCGGGAAGCTCCTACAATGAGCAGTTCTTC
TRBD2	TRBV10-3	many	TRBJ2-3	CAISDPWRGGRDTQYF	TGTGCCATCAGTGACCCATGGCGGGGGGGCCGGGATACGCAGTATTTT
-	TRBV12-3/TRBV12-4	many	TRBJ1-5	CASSPRYNQPQHF	TGTGCCAGCAGCCCTCGGTACAATCAGCCCCAGCATTTT
TRBD1	TRBV11-2	-	TRBJ2-1	CASSLGTGVNEQFF	TGTGCCAGCAGCTTAGGTACAGGGGTGAATGAGCAGTTCTTC
-	TRBV6-2/TRBV6-3	many	TRBJ1-3	CASGYSGNTIYF	TGTGCCAGCGGATACTCTGGAAACACCATATATTTT
TRBD2	TRBV12-3/TRBV12-4	-	TRBJ2-1	CASSQTRSGGEQFF	TGTGCCAGCAGCCAGACCAGAAGCGGGGGTGAGCAGTTCTTC
-	TRBV13	few	TRBJ1-2	CASSGDTLYGYTF	TGTGCCAGCAGCGGGGACACCCTCTATGGCTACACCTTC
TRBD2	TRBV3-1	many	TRBJ2-3	CASSQTSVLAGPDTQYF	TGTGCCAGCAGCCAAACCTCCGTTCTAGCGGGGCCAGATACGCAGTATTTT
-	TRBV20-1	-	TRBJ2-5	CSALVVDGETQYF	TGCAGTGCGCTGGTAGTTGATGGAGAGACCCAGTACTTC
-	TRBV27	-	TRBJ2-3	CASSLTIGTDTQYF	TGTGCCAGCAGCCTAACGATCGGGACAGATACGCAGTATTTT
-	TRBV15	few	TRBJ2-2	CATSRGQLNTGELFF	TGTGCCACCAGCAGAGGACAGCTGAACACCGGGGAGCTGTTTTTT
-	TRBV11-2	few	TRBJ2-1	CASSRPGGVGHNEQFF	TGTGCCAGCAGCCGCCCGGGCGGGGTGGGGCACAATGAGCAGTTCTTC
TRBD2	TRBV18	many	TRBJ2-1	CASSPRLAGVYNEQFF	TGTGCCAGCTCACCACGGCTAGCGGGCGTTTACAATGAGCAGTTCTTC
-	TRBV5-1	many	TRBJ2-6	CASSLVAVSGANVLTF	TGCGCCAGCAGCTTGGTGGCAGTCTCTGGGGCCAACGTCCTGACTTTC
-	TRBV5-5	many	TRBJ1-1	CASSLDRSQWYEAFF	TGTGCCAGCAGCTTGGACCGGAGCCAGTGGTATGAAGCTTTCTTT
-	TRBV7-2	-	TRBJ1-1	CASSLVRLGGQPNTEAFF	TGTGCCAGCAGCTTAGTACGGTTGGGGGGGCAGCCGAACACTGAAGCTTTCTTT
-	TRBV29-1	few	TRBJ2-3	CSVGQGSTDTQYF	TGCAGCGTTGGTCAGGGGAGCACAGATACGCAGTATTTT
TRBD1	TRBV12-3/TRBV12-4	few	TRBJ2-1	CASSGGQESRDEQFF	TGTGCCAGCAGTGGAGGACAGGAGTCCAGGGATGAGCAGTTCTTC
-	TRBV12-2	-	TRBJ1-3	CASRLRQGEGNTIYF	TGTGCAAGTCGCTTGCGCCAGGGTGAAGGGAACACCATATATTTT
TRBD2	TRBV7-2	few	TRBJ2-1	CASSLVHAGGLRNEQFF	TGTGCCAGCAGCTTAGTACACGCGGGGGGCCTGAGGAATGAGCAGTTCTTC